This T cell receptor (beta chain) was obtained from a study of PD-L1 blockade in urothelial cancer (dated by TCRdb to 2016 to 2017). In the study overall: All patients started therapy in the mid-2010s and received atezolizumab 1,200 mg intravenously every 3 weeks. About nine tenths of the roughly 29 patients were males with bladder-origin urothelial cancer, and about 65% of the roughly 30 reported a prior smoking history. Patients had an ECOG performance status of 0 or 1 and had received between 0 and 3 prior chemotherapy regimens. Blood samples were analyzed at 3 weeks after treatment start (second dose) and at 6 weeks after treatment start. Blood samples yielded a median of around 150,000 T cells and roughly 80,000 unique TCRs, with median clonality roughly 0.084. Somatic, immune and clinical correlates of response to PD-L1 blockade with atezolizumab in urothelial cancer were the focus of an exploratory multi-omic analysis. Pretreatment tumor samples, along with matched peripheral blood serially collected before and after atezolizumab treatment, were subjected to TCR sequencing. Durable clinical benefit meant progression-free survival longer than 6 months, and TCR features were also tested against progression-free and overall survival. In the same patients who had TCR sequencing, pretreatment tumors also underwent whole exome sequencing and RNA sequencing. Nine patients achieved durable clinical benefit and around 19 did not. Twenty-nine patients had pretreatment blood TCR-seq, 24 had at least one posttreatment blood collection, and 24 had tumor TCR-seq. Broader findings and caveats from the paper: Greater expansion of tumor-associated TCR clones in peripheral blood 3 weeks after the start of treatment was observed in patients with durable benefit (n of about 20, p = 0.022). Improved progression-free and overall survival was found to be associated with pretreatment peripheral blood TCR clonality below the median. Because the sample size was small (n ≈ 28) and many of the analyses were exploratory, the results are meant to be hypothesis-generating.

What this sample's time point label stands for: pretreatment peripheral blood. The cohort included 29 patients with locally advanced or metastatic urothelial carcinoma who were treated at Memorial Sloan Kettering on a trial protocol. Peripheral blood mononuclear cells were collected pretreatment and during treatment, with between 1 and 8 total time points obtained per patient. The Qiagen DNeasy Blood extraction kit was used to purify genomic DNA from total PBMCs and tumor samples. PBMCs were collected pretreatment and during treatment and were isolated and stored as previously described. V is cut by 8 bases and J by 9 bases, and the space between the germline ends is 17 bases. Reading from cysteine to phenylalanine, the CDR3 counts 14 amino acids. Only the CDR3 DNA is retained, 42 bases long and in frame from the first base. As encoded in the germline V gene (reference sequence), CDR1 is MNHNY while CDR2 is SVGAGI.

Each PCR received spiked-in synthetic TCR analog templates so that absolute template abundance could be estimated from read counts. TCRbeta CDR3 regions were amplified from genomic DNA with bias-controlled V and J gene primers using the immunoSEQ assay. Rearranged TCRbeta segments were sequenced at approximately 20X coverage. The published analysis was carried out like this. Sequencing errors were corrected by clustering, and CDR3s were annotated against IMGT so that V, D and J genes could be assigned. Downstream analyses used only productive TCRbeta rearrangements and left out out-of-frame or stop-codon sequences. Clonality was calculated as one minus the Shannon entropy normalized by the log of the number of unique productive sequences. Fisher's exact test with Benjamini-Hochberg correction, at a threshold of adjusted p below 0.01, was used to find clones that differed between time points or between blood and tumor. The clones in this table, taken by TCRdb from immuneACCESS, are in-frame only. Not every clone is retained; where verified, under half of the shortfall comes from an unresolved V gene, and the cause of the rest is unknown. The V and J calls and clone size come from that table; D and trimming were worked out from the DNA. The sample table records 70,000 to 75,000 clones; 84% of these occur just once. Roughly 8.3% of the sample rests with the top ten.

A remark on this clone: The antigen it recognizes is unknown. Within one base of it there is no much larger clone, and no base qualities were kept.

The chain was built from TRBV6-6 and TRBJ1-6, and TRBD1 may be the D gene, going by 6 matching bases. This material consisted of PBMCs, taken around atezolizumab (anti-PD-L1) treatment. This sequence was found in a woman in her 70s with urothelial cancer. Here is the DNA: TGTGCCAGCGCTATCGCCCTACAGGGTTCACCCCTCCACTTT. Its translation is CASAIALQGSPLHF.